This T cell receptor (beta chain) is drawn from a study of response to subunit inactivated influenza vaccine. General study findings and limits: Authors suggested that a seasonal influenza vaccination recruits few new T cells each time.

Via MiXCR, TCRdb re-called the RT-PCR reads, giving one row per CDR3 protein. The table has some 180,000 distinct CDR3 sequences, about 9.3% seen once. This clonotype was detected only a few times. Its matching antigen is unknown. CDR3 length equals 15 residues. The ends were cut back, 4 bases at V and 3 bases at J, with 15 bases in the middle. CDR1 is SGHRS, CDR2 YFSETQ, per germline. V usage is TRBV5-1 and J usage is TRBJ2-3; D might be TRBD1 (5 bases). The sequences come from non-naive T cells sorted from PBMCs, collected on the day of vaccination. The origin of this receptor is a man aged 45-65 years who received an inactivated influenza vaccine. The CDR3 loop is CASSRRQGGTDTQYF. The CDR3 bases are TGCGCCAGCAGCCGGCGGCAGGGCGGAACAGATACGCAGTATTTT.